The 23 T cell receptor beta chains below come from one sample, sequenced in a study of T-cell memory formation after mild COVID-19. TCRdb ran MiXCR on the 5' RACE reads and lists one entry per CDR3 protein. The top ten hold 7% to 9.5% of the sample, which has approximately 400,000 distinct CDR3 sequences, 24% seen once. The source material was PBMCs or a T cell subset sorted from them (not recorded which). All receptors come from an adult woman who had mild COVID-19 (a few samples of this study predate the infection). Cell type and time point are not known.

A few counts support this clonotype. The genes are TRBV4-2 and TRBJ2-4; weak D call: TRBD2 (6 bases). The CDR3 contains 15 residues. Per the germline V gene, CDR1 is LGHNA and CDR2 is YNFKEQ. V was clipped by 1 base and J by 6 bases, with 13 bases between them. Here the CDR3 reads CASSQAASAGNIQYF. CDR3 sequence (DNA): TGTGCCAGCAGCCAAGCCGCTAGCGCGGGAAACATTCAGTACTTC.

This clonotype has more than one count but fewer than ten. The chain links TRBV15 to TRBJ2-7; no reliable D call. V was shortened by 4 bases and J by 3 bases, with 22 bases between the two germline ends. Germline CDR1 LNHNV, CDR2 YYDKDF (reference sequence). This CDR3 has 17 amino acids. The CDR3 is CATSMNRQAPPGYEQYF. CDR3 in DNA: TGTGCCACCAGCATGAATCGGCAGGCCCCGCCAGGCTACGAGCAGTACTTC.

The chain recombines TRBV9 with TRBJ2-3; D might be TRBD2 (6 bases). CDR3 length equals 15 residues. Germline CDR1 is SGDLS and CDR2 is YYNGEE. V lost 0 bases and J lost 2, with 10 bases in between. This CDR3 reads CASSVVAGPTDTQYF. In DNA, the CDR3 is TGTGCCAGCAGCGTAGTGGCGGGGCCCACAGATACGCAGTATTTT.

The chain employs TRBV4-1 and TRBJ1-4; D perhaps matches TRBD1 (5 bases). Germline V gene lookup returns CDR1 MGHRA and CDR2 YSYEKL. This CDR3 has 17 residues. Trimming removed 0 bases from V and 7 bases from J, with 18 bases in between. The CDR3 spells CASSQDGTGEASEKLFF. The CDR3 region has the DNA TGCGCCAGCAGCCAAGATGGGACGGGAGAGGCTAGTGAAAAACTGTTTTTT.

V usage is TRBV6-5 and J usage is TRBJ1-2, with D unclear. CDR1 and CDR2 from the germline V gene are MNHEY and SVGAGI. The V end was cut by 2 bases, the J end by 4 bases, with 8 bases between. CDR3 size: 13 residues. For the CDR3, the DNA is TGTGCCAGCAGTTACGGCGGCCCCTATGGCTACACCTTC. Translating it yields CASSYGGPYGYTF.

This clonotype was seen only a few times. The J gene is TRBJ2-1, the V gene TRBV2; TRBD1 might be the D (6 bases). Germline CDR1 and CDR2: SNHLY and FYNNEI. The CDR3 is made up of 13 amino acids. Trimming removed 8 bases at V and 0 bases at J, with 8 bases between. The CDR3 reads CASSDSSYNEQFF. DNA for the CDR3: TGTGCCAGCTCGGACAGCTCCTACAATGAGCAGTTCTTC.

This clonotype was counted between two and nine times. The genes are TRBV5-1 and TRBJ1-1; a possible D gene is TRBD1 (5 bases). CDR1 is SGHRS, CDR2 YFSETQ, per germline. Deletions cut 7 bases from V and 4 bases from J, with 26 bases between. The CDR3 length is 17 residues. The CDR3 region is CASRPRFDFGGGTEAFF. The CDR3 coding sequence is TGCGCCAGCCGCCCAAGGTTTGATTTCGGTGGGGGCACTGAAGCTTTCTTT.

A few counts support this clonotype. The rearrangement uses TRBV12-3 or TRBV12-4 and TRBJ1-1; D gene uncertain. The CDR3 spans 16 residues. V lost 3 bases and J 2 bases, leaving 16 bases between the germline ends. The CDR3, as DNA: TGTGCCAGCAGTTTTCCCCTGGTGGGCGGTAACACTGAAGCTTTCTTT. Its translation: CASSFPLVGGNTEAFF.

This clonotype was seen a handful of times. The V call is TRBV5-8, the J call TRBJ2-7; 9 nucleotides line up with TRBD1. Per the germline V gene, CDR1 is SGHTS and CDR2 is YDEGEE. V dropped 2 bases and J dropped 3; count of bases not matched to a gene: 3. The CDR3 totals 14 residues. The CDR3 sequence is CASSFWDRDYEQYF. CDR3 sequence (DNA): TGTGCCAGCAGCTTTTGGGACAGGGACTACGAGCAGTACTTC. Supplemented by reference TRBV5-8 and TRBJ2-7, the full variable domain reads EAGVTQSPTHLIKTRGQQATLRCSPISGHTSVYWYQQALGLGLQFLLWYDEGEERNRGNFPPRFSGRQFPNYSSELNVNALELEDSALYLCASSFWDRDYEQYFGPGTRLTVT.

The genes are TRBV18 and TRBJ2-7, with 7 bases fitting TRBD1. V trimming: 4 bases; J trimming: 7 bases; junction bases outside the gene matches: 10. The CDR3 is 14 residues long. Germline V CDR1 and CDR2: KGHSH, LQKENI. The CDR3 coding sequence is TGTGCCAGCTCACTACAGGACAGGTCGGTAGAGCAGTACTTC. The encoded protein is CASSLQDRSVEQYF. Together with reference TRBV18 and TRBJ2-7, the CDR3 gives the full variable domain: NAGVMQNPRHLVRRRGQEARLRCSPMKGHSHVYWYRQLPEEGLKFMVYLQKENIIDESGMPKERFSAEFPKEGPSILRIQQVVRGDSAAYFCASSLQDRSVEQYFGPGTRLTVT.

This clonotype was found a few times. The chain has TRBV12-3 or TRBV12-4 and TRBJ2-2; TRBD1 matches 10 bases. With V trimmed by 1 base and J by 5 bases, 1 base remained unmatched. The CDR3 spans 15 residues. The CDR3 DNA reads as TGTGCCAGCAGTTTAGGACAGGGGGCGACCGGGGAGCTGTTTTTT. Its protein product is CASSLGQGATGELFF.

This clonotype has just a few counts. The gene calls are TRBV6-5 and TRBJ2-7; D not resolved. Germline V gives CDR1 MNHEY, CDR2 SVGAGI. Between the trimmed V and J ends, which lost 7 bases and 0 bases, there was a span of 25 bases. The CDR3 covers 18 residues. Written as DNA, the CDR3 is TGTGCCAGCACCGGAGCTAATAACGCTAATCGAAACTCCTACGAGCAGTACTTC. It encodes CASTGANNANRNSYEQYF.

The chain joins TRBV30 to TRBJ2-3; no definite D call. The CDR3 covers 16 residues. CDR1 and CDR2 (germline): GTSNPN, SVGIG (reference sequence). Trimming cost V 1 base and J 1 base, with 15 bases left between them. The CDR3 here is CAWSAPRPGRTDTQYF. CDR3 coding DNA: TGTGCCTGGAGTGCCCCCCGTCCCGGACGCACAGATACGCAGTATTTT.

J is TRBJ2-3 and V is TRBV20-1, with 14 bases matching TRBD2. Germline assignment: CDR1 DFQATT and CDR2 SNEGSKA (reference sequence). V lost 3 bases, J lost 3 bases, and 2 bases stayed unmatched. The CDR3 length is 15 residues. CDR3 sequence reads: CSASGTSGSTDTQYF. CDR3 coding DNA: TGCAGTGCTAGTGGGACTAGCGGGAGTACAGATACGCAGTATTTT.

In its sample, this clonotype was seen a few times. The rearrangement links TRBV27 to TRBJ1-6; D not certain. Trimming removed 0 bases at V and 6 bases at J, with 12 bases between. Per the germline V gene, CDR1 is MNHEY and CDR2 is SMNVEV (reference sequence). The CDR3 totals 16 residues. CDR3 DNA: TGTGCCAGCAGTTTATCGCGGGCAGGAGCTAATTCACCCCTCCACTTT. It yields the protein CASSLSRAGANSPLHF.

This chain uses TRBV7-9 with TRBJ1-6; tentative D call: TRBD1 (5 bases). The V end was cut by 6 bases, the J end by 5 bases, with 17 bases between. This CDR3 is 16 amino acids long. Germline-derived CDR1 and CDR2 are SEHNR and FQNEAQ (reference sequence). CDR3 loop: CASRVGTGTDNSPLHF. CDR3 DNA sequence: TGTGCCAGCAGGGTTGGGACCGGGACGGATAATTCACCCCTCCACTTT.

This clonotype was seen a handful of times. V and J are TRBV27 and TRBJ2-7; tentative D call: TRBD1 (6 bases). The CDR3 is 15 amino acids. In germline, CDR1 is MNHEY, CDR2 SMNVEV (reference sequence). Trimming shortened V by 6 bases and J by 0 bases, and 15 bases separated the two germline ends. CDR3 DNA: TGTGCCAGCAGAATTCTGCAGGACAGCTCCTACGAGCAGTACTTC. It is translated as CASRILQDSSYEQYF.

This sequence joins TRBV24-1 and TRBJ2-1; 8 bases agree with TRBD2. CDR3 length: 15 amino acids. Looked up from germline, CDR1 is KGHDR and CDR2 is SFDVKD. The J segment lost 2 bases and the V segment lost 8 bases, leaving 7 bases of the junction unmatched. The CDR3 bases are TGTGCCACCACCAGCGGGAGAGGCGCCTACAATGAGCAGTTCTTC. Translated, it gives CATTSGRGAYNEQFF.

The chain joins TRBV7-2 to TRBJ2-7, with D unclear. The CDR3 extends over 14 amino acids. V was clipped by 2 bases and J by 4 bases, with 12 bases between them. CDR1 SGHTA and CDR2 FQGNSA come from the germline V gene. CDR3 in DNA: TGTGCCAGCAGCTTAATAGCCCAGACGTACGAGCAGTACTTC. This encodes CASSLIAQTYEQYF. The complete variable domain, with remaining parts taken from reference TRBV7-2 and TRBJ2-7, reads GAGVSQSPSNKVTEKGKDVELRCDPISGHTALYWYRQSLGQGLEFLIYFQGNSAPDKSGLPSDRFSAERTGGSVSTLTIQRTQQEDSAVYLCASSLIAQTYEQYFGPGTRLTVT.

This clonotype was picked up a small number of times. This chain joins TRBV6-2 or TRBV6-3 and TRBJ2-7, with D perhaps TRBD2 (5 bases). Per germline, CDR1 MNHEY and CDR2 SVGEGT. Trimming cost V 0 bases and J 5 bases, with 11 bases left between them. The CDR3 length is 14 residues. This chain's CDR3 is CASSYSSTEDEQYF. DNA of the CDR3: TGTGCCAGCAGTTACTCAAGCACGGAGGACGAGCAGTACTTC.

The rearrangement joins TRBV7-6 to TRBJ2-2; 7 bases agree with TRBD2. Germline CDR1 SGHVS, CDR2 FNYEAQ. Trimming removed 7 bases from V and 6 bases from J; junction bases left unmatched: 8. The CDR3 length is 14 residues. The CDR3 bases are TGTGCCAGCACACGGGGGGTGGTTGCCGGGGAGCTGTTTTTT. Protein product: CASTRGVVAGELFF. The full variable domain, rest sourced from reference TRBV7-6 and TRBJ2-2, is GAGVSQSPRYKVTKRGQDVALRCDPISGHVSLYWYRQALGQGPEFLTYFNYEAQQDKSGLPNDRFSAERPEGSISTLTIQRTEQRDSAMYRCASTRGVVAGELFFGEGSRLTVL.

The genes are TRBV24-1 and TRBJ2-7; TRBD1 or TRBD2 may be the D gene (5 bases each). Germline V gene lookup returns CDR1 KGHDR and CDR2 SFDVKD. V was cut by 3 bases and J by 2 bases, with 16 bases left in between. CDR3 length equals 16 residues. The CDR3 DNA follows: TGTGCCACCAGTGATGCCCTGGGGGACGGAGCCTACGAGCAGTACTTC. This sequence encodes CATSDALGDGAYEQYF.

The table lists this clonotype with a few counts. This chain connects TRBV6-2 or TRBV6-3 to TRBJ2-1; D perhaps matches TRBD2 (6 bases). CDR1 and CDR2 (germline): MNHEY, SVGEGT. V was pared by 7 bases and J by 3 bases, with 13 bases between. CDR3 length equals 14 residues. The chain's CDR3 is CASTSSGVYNEQFF. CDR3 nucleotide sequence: TGTGCCAGCACCTCGTCGGGAGTCTACAATGAGCAGTTCTTC.